The rows below give T cell receptor beta chains drawn from one sample of a study of blood T cell repertoires in COVID-19. Assay: immunoSEQ multiplex PCR; the TCRdb copy retains only in-frame clones and omits some. The sample holds over 100,000 clones, 80% to 90% seen once. The specimen sequenced was peripheral blood. These receptors were taken from a man aged 55 to 70 with COVID-19, enrolled during active disease. Each CDR3 is given with its conserved first and last residue. A D gene is named only where the DNA matches it firmly. Size tells how often a clone was seen (once, few, many) or the class of an expanded clone, and some rows leave it out.

D	size	V	J	CDR3	DNA
TRBD1	-	TRBV6-2/TRBV6-3	TRBJ2-1	CASSYSGQGAGEQFF	TGTGCCAGCAGTTACTCGGGACAGGGGGCCGGTGAGCAGTTCTTC
-	-	TRBV13	TRBJ2-3	CASRGNTDTQYF	TGTGCCAGCCGCGGAAACACAGATACGCAGTATTTT
-	few	TRBV9	TRBJ1-2	CASSVEVLGRGGPGDGYTF	TGTGCCAGCAGCGTAGAAGTGTTAGGCAGGGGCGGACCAGGGGATGGCTACACCTTC
-	-	TRBV7-9	TRBJ2-7	CASSYENQYEQYF	TGTGCCAGCAGCTACGAGAACCAATACGAGCAGTACTTC
-	-	TRBV7-9	TRBJ2-5	CASSEDWETQYF	TGTGCCAGCAGTGAGGATTGGGAGACCCAGTACTTC
TRBD1	-	TRBV15	TRBJ1-4	CATSTQGAREKLFF	TGTGCCACCAGCACGCAGGGGGCGCGTGAAAAACTGTTTTTT
TRBD1	-	TRBV9	TRBJ2-3	CASSEDRRSTDTQYF	TGTGCCAGCAGCGAGGACAGGAGATCCACAGATACGCAGTATTTT
TRBD1	-	TRBV2	TRBJ1-2	CASRMDRGTNYGYTF	TGTGCCAGCAGGATGGACAGGGGCACTAACTATGGCTACACCTTC
TRBD1	-	TRBV10-2	TRBJ1-3	CASSGRTGGLSSGNTIYF	TGCGCCAGCAGCGGTCGGACAGGGGGTTTGAGCTCTGGAAACACCATATATTTT
-	-	TRBV7-2	TRBJ2-7	CASSLQQGPYEQYF	TGTGCCAGCAGCTTACAGCAGGGCCCCTACGAGCAGTACTTC
-	-	TRBV5-5	TRBJ1-5	CASSLGERGYQPQHF	TGTGCCAGCAGCTTGGGGGAGCGGGGGTATCAGCCCCAGCATTTT
TRBD1	-	TRBV7-3	TRBJ1-1	CASSFSTGGFEAFF	TGTGCCAGCAGCTTTTCGACAGGGGGCTTTGAAGCTTTCTTT
TRBD1	-	TRBV14	TRBJ1-3	CASRRQGDSGNTIYF	TGTGCCAGCAGACGACAGGGGGATTCAGGAAACACCATATATTTT
-	-	TRBV3-1/TRBV3-2	TRBJ1-2	CASSSAEGGYTF	TGTGCCAGCAGCTCTGCCGAGGGTGGCTACACCTTC
TRBD1	-	TRBV9	TRBJ1-6	CASNEGQGNGLRSPLHF	TGTGCCAGCAATGAGGGACAGGGGAATGGGTTGCGTTCACCCCTCCACTTT
-	-	TRBV19	TRBJ1-2	CASQTDPRGYGYTF	TGTGCCAGCCAGACAGACCCGCGTGGCTATGGCTACACCTTC
TRBD1	-	TRBV5-1	TRBJ2-3	CASSFFASGTGGGTDTQYF	TGCGCCAGCAGCTTCTTCGCTTCCGGGACAGGGGGTGGCACAGATACGCAGTATTTT
TRBD1	-	TRBV9	TRBJ1-1	CASSAHRGLNTEAFF	TGTGCCAGCAGCGCCCACAGGGGGCTGAACACTGAAGCTTTCTTT
TRBD2	-	TRBV4-1	TRBJ2-3	CASSQVRRVGGSTDTQYF	TGCGCCAGCAGCCAAGTCCGCAGGGTGGGGGGGAGCACAGATACGCAGTATTTT
-	-	TRBV18	TRBJ2-5	CASSPGSARETQYF	TGTGCCAGCTCACCTGGGTCCGCGCGGGAGACCCAGTACTTC
TRBD2	-	TRBV7-6	TRBJ2-1	CASSLRASGGQYNEQFF	TGTGCCAGCAGCTTAAGGGCTAGCGGGGGGCAATACAATGAGCAGTTCTTC
TRBD1	-	TRBV27	TRBJ1-1	CASSPLTGGTEAFF	TGTGCCAGCAGTCCCCTGACAGGGGGCACTGAAGCTTTCTTT
TRBD1	-	TRBV7-2	TRBJ2-1	CASNRDRDDNEQFF	TGTGCCAGCAACCGGGACAGGGACGACAATGAGCAGTTCTTC
TRBD1	-	TRBV10-3	TRBJ2-7	CAIKMTGNYEQYF	TGTGCCATCAAAATGACAGGGAACTACGAGCAGTACTTC
-	-	TRBV5-1	TRBJ1-1	CASSEAGTEAFF	TGCGCCAGCAGCGAGGCGGGCACTGAAGCTTTCTTT
-	-	TRBV29-1	TRBJ1-3	CSARQVQGNTIYF	TGCAGCGCCCGACAGGTACAAGGAAACACCATATATTTT